The 22 T cell receptor beta chains listed next were all sequenced from one sample in a study of tumor-infiltrating lymphocytes in primary liver carcinoma. Using a constant-region primer together with ProtoScript II reverse transcriptase, TCR beta cDNA was made from approximately 0.55 ug of total RNA. Investigators got TCR beta libraries out of three nested multiplex PCR rounds, done with slightly modified ARM-PCR. The first two PCR rounds, roughly 11 cycles each, used TRBV1-TRBV30 forward primers and a C-beta reverse primer. MiXCR, run by TCRdb on the multiplex PCR reads, gives a single entry per CDR3 protein. The table records some 30,000 distinct CDR3 sequences, 75% to 85% of them present only once. Both RNA and DNA were isolated together from around 20-30 mg of bulk tissue that had not been sorted. Sequenced input: liver tumor tissue from sampling region 5. Subset specified: tumor region T5, tumor centre. These receptors all come from a man aged 35 to 55 with primary liver carcinoma and hepatitis B virus infection.

V is TRBV11-2 and J is TRBJ2-5; tentatively, D is TRBD2 (5 bases). This CDR3 comprises 15 residues. Trimming took 4 bases from V and 14 from J, leaving 26 bases between them. The germline CDR1 and CDR2 sequences are SGHAT and FQNNGV. The CDR3 is CASSSEWNQRETQYF. CDR3 nucleotides: TGTGCCAGCAGCTCCGAGTGGAATCAGAGGGAGACTCAATACTTC.

The CDR3 reads CASMDRGDQSRHF. DNA for the CDR3: TGTGCCAGCATGGACAGGGGGGATCAGTCCCGGCATTTT. The chain links TRBV6-2 or TRBV6-3 to TRBJ1-5, with 10 positions matching TRBD1. V lost 7 bases and J lost 15; bases outside the gene matches: 12. Germline V CDR1 and CDR2: MNHEY, SVGEGT. The CDR3 consists of 13 residues.

In regard to this clonotype: The CDR3 does not end in the conserved phenylalanine or tryptophan, so this is likely a read error. This sequence joins TRBV11-2 and TRBJ2-6, with 13 nucleotides matching TRBD2. The V gene's germline CDR1 is SGHAT and CDR2 FQNNGV. This CDR3 is 17 amino acids long. The CDR3, as DNA: TGTTCCAGCACCCGACTAGCGGGAGGACCTGGGGCCAACGTCCTGACTTTA. Its protein is CSSTRLAGGPGANVLTL.

This clonotype has just a few counts. An end of the junction does not agree with germline; a read error may underlie this. The chain recombines TRBV7-8 with TRBJ2-7; 8 bases map to TRBD2. Germline V gene lookup returns CDR1 SGHVS and CDR2 FQNEAQ. There are 15 residues in the CDR3. CDR3 bases: TGTGCCGGCAGCTTAGGTTCGGGAGGGAACTATGAGCAGTACTTC. Its protein is CAGSLGSGGNYEQYF.

As concerns this clonotype: One end of the junction fails to match germline, which may point to a read error. The V call is TRBV6-6, the J call TRBJ1-5, with D hard to call. Germline CDR1 MNHNY, CDR2 SVGAGI (reference sequence). This CDR3 contains 15 residues. The CDR3 DNA follows: TGTGCCAGCAGTTACTCGTTAGGAGAGTATCAGCCTCAGCATTTT. It codes for CASSYSLGEYQPQHF.

Comments on this clonotype: One junction end does not reproduce the germline sequence, and a read error may be involved. V is TRBV5-1 and J is TRBJ1-3; maybe TRBD1 (6 bases). Germline assignment: CDR1 SGHRS and CDR2 YFSETQ. The CDR3 runs 15 residues. The CDR3 bases are TGCCCCAGCAGCTTCGGGACAACCTCTGGAAACACCATATATTTT. This translates into CPSSFGTTSGNTIYF.

This chain joins TRBV6-5 and TRBJ1-1; D gene ambiguous. The CDR3 has 14 residues. Germline V gene data show CDR1 as MNHEY and CDR2 as SVGAGI. Trimming left V 6 bases short and J 5 bases short, with 16 bases between. CDR3 residues: CASRTGLQNTEAFF. The CDR3 nucleotides read TGTGCCAGCAGAACCGGACTTCAGAATACTGAAGCTTTCTTT.

Concerning this clonotype: At one end, the junction sequence differs from germline, possibly due to a read error. The CDR3 protein is CACSYPPHRDSYEQYF. CDR3 DNA: TGTGCCTGCAGTTACCCCCCCCACAGGGACTCCTACGAGCAGTACTTC. The chain carries TRBV5-5 and TRBJ2-7; TRBD1 might be the D (6 bases). This CDR3 contains 16 residues. Germline CDR1 reads SGHKS; CDR2 reads YYEKEE (reference sequence).

The chain recombines TRBV28 with TRBJ2-5; D might be TRBD2 (5 bases). The V end was cut by 2 bases, the J end by 1 base, with 20 bases between. Germline CDR1 and CDR2: MDHEN and SYDVKM. The CDR3 covers 18 residues. The CDR3 is CASSLRWESDRTQETQYF. The DNA of the CDR3 is TGTGCCAGCAGTTTACGGTGGGAGAGTGATCGAACCCAAGAGACCCAGTACTTC. Full variable domain (outside the CDR3, taken from reference TRBV28 and TRBJ2-5): DVKVTQSSRYLVKRTGEKVFLECVQDMDHENMFWYRQDPGLGLRLIYFSYDVKMKEKGDIPEGYSVSREKKERFSLILESASTNQTSMYLCASSLRWESDRTQETQYFGPGTRLLVL.

This sequence joins TRBV11-2 and TRBJ2-3, with D hard to call. CDR3 length equals 14 residues. Per the germline V gene, CDR1 is SGHAT and CDR2 is FQNNGV. V lost 11 bases, J lost 6 bases, and 21 bases lay in between. The CDR3 reads CAVSLEPYTDTQYF. In nucleotides, the CDR3 is TGTGCCGTCAGCTTAGAACCTTACACCGATACGCAGTATTTT. The entire variable domain, with the rest obtained from reference TRBV11-2 and TRBJ2-3, is as follows: EAGVAQSPRYKIIEKRQSVAFWCNPISGHATLYWYQQILGQGPKLLIQFQNNGVVDDSQLPKDRFSAERLKGVDSTLKIQPAKLEDSAVYLCAVSLEPYTDTQYFGPGTRLTVL.

Many counts were recorded for this clonotype. The chain carries TRBV5-1 and TRBJ2-2, with unresolved D. With 0 bases removed from V and 6 bases from J, the gap between germline ends came to 9 bases. Looked up from germline, CDR1 is SGHRS and CDR2 is YFSETQ. This CDR3 region has 14 residues. The CDR3 here is CASSLAERPGELFF. CDR3 coding DNA: TGCGCCAGCAGCTTGGCCGAGAGACCCGGGGAGCTGTTTTTT.

Many counts were recorded for this clonotype. This rearrangement joins TRBV28 to TRBJ2-1, with TRBD2 identical over 11 bases. V dropped 6 bases and J dropped 4; count of bases not matched to a gene: 8. This CDR3 comprises 16 residues. Per the germline V gene, CDR1 is MDHEN and CDR2 is SYDVKM. The CDR3 region is CASRYVTSGTYNEQFF. CDR3 DNA sequence: TGTGCCAGCAGATATGTGACTAGCGGGACTTACAATGAGCAGTTCTTC.

The CDR3 loop is CAVRTGLPNTEAFF. The CDR3 nucleotides read TGTGCCGTCAGAACCGGACTTCCGAACACTGAAGCTTTCTTT. The rearrangement joins TRBV6-5 to TRBJ1-1, with D hard to call. Trimming cost V 11 bases and J 1 base, with 17 bases left between them. The length of the CDR3 is 14 residues. Germline V gives CDR1 MNHEY, CDR2 SVGAGI.

With regard to this clonotype: A much larger clone lies one base from this, so it may be a read error. The V and J genes are TRBV28 and TRBJ2-7; 11 bases align to TRBD2. Germline V gene data show CDR1 as MDHEN and CDR2 as SYDVKM. The CDR3 runs to 14 residues. The CDR3 bases are TGTGCCAGCAGTAGTCTAGCGGGAGGCTACAAGCAGTACTTC. This encodes CASSSLAGGYKQYF.

Remarks on this clonotype: Relative to the germline gene, one junction end is altered; a read error may explain this. V and J are TRBV10-3 and TRBJ2-5, with 12 bases lining up with TRBD1. The germline gives CDR1 ENHRY, CDR2 SYGVKD. The CDR3 has 16 residues. The CDR3 is CVIGGGTGGAGETQYF. The DNA for the CDR3 is TGTGTCATCGGTGGAGGGACAGGGGGCGCGGGGGAGACCCAGTACTTC.

In its sample, this clonotype was seen many times. The chain couples TRBV6-2 or TRBV6-3 to TRBJ2-7; D is unresolved. The CDR3 extends over 15 amino acids. The V and J ends lost 4 bases and 2 bases respectively, with 15 bases between them. Germline V gene sequence: CDR1 MNHEY, CDR2 SVGEGT. In DNA, the CDR3 is TGTGCCAGCAGTTTAGGGCGGATGGAAACCTACGAGCAGTACTTC. This translates into CASSLGRMETYEQYF.

This clonotype is a singleton in its sample. The CDR3 does not end in the conserved phenylalanine or tryptophan, so this is likely a read error. V gene TRBV11-2 combines with J gene TRBJ2-4; 7 positions match TRBD1. Per the germline V gene, CDR1 is SGHAT and CDR2 is FQNNGV. V trimming: 7 bases; J trimming: 1 base; junction bases outside the gene matches: 16. The CDR3 consists of 18 residues. The CDR3 nucleotides read TGTGCCAGCAACCCAACAGGGGCTTCCACGGTGGCCAAAAACATTCAGTACATC. Translated: CASNPTGASTVAKNIQYI.

The chain joins TRBV12-3 or TRBV12-4 to TRBJ1-2; D possibly corresponds to TRBD1 (5 bases). With 4 bases removed from V and 4 bases from J, the gap between germline ends came to 25 bases. CDR3 length: 18 amino acids. The CDR3 here is CASSYLRDRDNLCYGYTF. The CDR3 region has the DNA TGTGCCAGCAGTTATCTCAGGGATCGAGACAACCTATGCTATGGCTACACCTTC.

This chain connects TRBV10-2 to TRBJ2-1, with a tentative D call TRBD2 (6 bases). The CDR3 contains 15 residues. V gave up 5 bases and J gave up 4 bases, with 15 bases separating them. The germline V gene encodes CDR1 WSHSY and CDR2 SAAADI. CDR3 sequence reads: CASSRILAEYNEQFF. In DNA form, the CDR3 reads TGCGCCAGCAGTAGGATATTAGCGGAATACAATGAGCAGTTCTTC.

This clonotype was found many times. The gene calls are TRBV13 and TRBJ2-1, with D possibly TRBD2 on 6 matching bases. Trimming left V 1 base short and J 4 bases short, with 8 bases between. The germline CDR1 and CDR2 sequences are PRHDT and FYEKMQ (reference sequence). The CDR3 has 14 amino acids. CDR3 in DNA: TGTGCCAGCAGCTTAGCGGGGGAGTACAATGAGCAGTTCTTC. It yields the protein CASSLAGEYNEQFF.

The chain uses TRBV6-2 or TRBV6-3 and TRBJ2-2; a possible D gene is TRBD2 (5 bases). The V and J ends lost 5 bases and 7 bases respectively, with 11 bases between them. CDR1 is MNHEY and CDR2 is SVGEGT in the germline V gene. This CDR3 has 13 amino acids. CDR3 in amino acids: CASSLQSGGELFF. The CDR3 DNA reads as TGTGCCAGCAGTCTGCAGAGCGGCGGGGAGCTGTTTTTT.

This clonotype was observed many times. This chain joins TRBV20-1 and TRBJ2-7, with 13 bases fitting TRBD2. With 3 bases clipped from V and 7 bases from J, the junction kept 6 bases outside the gene matches. CDR1 is DFQATT and CDR2 is SNEGSKA in the germline V gene (reference sequence). The CDR3 extends over 14 amino acids. DNA of the CDR3: TGCAGTGCTAGGGGGACTAGCGGGATGGGGGAGCAGTACTTC. Protein sequence: CSARGTSGMGEQYF.